This T cell receptor beta chain originates from a study of a mutant IDH1 vaccine in newly diagnosed glioma. Study-wide background: Treated patients, averaging around 40 years, were roughly 60% male and around 40% female.

Time point here: week 23, last vaccination. A single vaccine dose contained 300 ug of mutant IDH1 20-mer peptide, and topical imiquimod was used with it. This table comes from immunoSEQ multiplex PCR, and its TCRdb copy is limited to in-frame clones, with some not included. The profile shows around 78,000 clones, 70% to 90% of them singletons. As concerns this clone: Its antigen remains unidentified.

Source: PBMCs, taken from a glioma patient whose treatment included an IDH1 peptide vaccine. The receptor comes from a man between 25 and 39 years old with glioma. Some clones in this sample may be carry-over from other donors' samples.

The CDR3 spells CASSQIRRKNIQYF. The CDR3 nucleotides are TGTGCCAGCAGTCAAATACGCCGAAAAAACATTCAGTACTTC. The chain couples TRBV6-6 to TRBJ2-4, with D unresolved. CDR1 is MNHNY and CDR2 is SVGAGI in the germline V gene (reference sequence). Trimming stripped 5 bases from V and 4 bases from J, with 12 bases between. The CDR3 runs 14 residues.